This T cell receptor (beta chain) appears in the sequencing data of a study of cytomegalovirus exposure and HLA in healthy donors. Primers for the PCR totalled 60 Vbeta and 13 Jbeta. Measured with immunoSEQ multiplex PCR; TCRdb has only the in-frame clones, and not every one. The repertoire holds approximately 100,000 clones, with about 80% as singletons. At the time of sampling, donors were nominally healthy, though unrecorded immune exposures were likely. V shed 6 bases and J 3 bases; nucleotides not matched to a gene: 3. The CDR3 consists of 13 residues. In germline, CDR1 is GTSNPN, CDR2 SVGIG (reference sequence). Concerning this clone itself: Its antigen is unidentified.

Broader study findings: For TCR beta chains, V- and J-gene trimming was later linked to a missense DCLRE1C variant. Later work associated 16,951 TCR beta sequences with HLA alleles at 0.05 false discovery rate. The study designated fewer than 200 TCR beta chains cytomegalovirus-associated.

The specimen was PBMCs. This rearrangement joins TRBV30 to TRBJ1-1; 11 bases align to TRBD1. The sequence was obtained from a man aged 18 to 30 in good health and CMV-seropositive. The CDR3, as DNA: TGTGCCTGCAAGGGACAGGGGGACACTGAAGCTTTCTTT. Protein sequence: CACKGQGDTEAFF.